These 2 T cell receptor beta chains originate from one sample sequenced in a study of radiotherapy plus CTLA-4 blockade in lung cancer. Here immunoSEQ multiplex PCR was the method, and the copy in TCRdb shows in-frame clones only, minus some. The sample records approximately 44,000 clones, less than 85% being singletons. Sequenced here: peripheral blood, sampled from a patient treated with radiotherapy plus ipilimumab. The receptor set was obtained from a human donor with non-small cell lung cancer who had stable disease on radiotherapy plus ipilimumab.

The chain employs TRBV5-8 and TRBJ1-6; D possibly corresponds to TRBD1 (5 bases). The CDR3 length is 15 residues. Germline V gene sequence: CDR1 SGHTS, CDR2 YDEGEE. The V and J ends lost 4 bases and 5 bases respectively, with 13 bases between them. CDR3 in DNA: TGTGCCAGCAGCCGATGGGGCCCCAATAATTCACCCCTCCACTTT. Its translation: CASSRWGPNNSPLHF.

This clone was counted many times. The chain recombines TRBV15 with TRBJ1-2, with 7 bases aligning to TRBD1. The CDR3 is made up of 14 amino acids. The V and J ends lost 0 bases and 8 bases, in that order; junction bases with no gene match: 6. Germline CDR1 reads LNHNV; CDR2 reads YYDKDF (reference sequence). CDR3 coding DNA: TGTGCCACCAGCAGAGAAGTCACAGGGGTGGGCTACACCTTC. This sequence encodes CATSREVTGVGYTF.